These 30 T cell receptor beta chains share one sample of origin, sequenced in a study of T cell repertoires in cytomegalovirus infection. TCRdb ran MiXCR on the reads and lists one entry per CDR3 protein. The repertoire has under 150,000 distinct CDR3 sequences, roughly a quarter of them found once; the top ten carry 30% to 40%. These receptors are not linked to any known antigen. Source material: PBMCs, sequenced either directly or after in vitro stimulation (not recorded which). The receptors stem from a human donor in good health (CMV status not recorded). Some clones in this sample may be carry-over from other donors' samples.

This rearrangement joins TRBV20-1 to TRBJ2-5; TRBD1 matches 11 bases. The CDR3 is made up of 18 amino acids. CDR1 DFQATT and CDR2 SNEGSKA come from the germline V gene (reference sequence). Germline trimming cut 3 bases from V and 1 base from J; bases unmatched to any gene: 13. The CDR3 loop reads CSASWTGGISGTQETQYF. The DNA for the CDR3 is TGCAGTGCTAGCTGGACAGGGGGCATTAGCGGGACCCAAGAGACCCAGTACTTC.

This clonotype was counted between two and nine times. The chain employs TRBV12-3 or TRBV12-4 and TRBJ2-5, with TRBD2 matching 12 bases. The J segment lost 7 bases and the V segment lost 5 bases, leaving 11 bases of the junction unmatched. CDR3 length equals 16 residues. The CDR3 loop is CASSPSGRARVGTQYF. CDR3 DNA sequence: TGTGCCAGCAGTCCTAGCGGGAGGGCCCGGGTGGGGACCCAGTACTTC.

This clonotype was counted at least ten times. CDR3 amino acids: CASSAPGAGGREQYF. CDR3 nucleotide sequence: TGTGCCAGCAGCGCTCCGGGAGCGGGAGGACGGGAGCAGTACTTC. The chain recombines TRBV13 with TRBJ2-7; 9 bases match TRBD2. Germline values: CDR1 PRHDT, CDR2 FYEKMQ (reference sequence). The J segment lost 7 bases and the V segment lost 5 bases, leaving 12 bases of the junction unmatched. The CDR3 is 15 amino acids. Based on the CDR3 plus reference TRBV13 and TRBJ2-7, the full variable domain is AAGVIQSPRHLIKEKRETATLKCYPIPRHDTVYWYQQGPGQDPQFLISFYEKMQSDKGSIPDRFSAQQFSDYHSELNMSSLELGDSALYFCASSAPGAGGREQYFGPGTRLTVT.

This clonotype was counted a few times. The J gene is TRBJ1-5, the V gene TRBV27; D is unresolved. The germline CDR1 and CDR2 sequences are MNHEY and SMNVEV (reference sequence). This CDR3 is 12 amino acids long. The germline V and J ends were trimmed by 4 bases and 5 bases, with 6 bases remaining between them. The CDR3, as DNA: TGTGCCAGCAGTTCGGTGGATCAGCCCCAGCATTTT. Translated: CASSSVDQPQHF.

The rearrangement links TRBV5-1 to TRBJ2-1; 13 positions match TRBD2. Germline CDR1 and CDR2: SGHRS and YFSETQ. This CDR3 has 15 amino acids. V lost 2 bases, J lost 7 bases, and 3 bases stayed unmatched. CDR3 region: CASSFGLAGENEQFF. CDR3 nucleotide sequence: TGCGCCAGCAGCTTCGGACTAGCGGGAGAAAATGAGCAGTTCTTC.

This clonotype was counted ten times or more. The V gene is TRBV27, the J gene TRBJ2-1; 8 bases fit TRBD1. J lost 3 bases, V lost 5 bases, and 6 bases had no gene match. Looked up from germline, CDR1 is MNHEY and CDR2 is SMNVEV (reference sequence). The CDR3 is made up of 15 amino acids. The CDR3 sequence: CASSRRQGIYNEQFF. The CDR3 DNA reads as TGTGCCAGCAGTAGAAGACAGGGGATCTACAATGAGCAGTTCTTC.

This clonotype was seen only a few times. This chain links TRBV18 with TRBJ2-7; 12 positions match TRBD2. The CDR3 spans 15 residues. CDR1 and CDR2 from the germline V gene are KGHSH and LQKENI. The V segment lost 3 bases and the J segment 6 bases; nucleotides outside the gene matches: 6. The CDR3 nucleotides read TGTGCCAGCTCACCCGTCAGACTAGCGGGAGCCGAGCAGTACTTC. This encodes CASSPVRLAGAEQYF. The variable domain in full, completed from reference TRBV18 and TRBJ2-7, reads NAGVMQNPRHLVRRRGQEARLRCSPMKGHSHVYWYRQLPEEGLKFMVYLQKENIIDESGMPKERFSAEFPKEGPSILRIQQVVRGDSAAYFCASSPVRLAGAEQYFGPGTRLTVT.

This clonotype was counted at least ten times. The chain carries TRBV7-2 and TRBJ2-1; D is tentatively TRBD1 or TRBD2 (5 bases each). The CDR3 covers 14 residues. The ends were cut back, 3 bases at V and 10 bases at J, with 16 bases in the middle. Germline V gene lookup returns CDR1 SGHTA and CDR2 FQGNSA. Here the CDR3 DNA reads TGTGCCAGCAGCTTGTCGGGGCGATTGGAGGAGCAGTTCTTC. Translated: CASSLSGRLEEQFF.

This sequence joins TRBV15 and TRBJ2-1; TRBD2 matches at 10 bases. The V gene end was trimmed by 2 bases and the J gene end by 4 bases; junction bases not matched to a gene: 2. CDR1 is LNHNV, CDR2 YYDKDF, per germline (reference sequence). CDR3 size: 15 residues. CDR3 DNA: TGTGCCACCAGCAGACCTAGCGGGGGTTACAATGAGCAGTTCTTC. It specifies CATSRPSGGYNEQFF.

The chain has TRBV12-3 or TRBV12-4 and TRBJ1-1, with no clear D. The CDR3 is 12 residues long. Trimming cost V 5 bases and J 6 bases, with 10 bases left between them. The CDR3 DNA sequence: TGTGCCAGCAGTCAAGCGGGTCCTGAAGCTTTCTTT. Its translation is CASSQAGPEAFF.

This clonotype has a handful of counts. The chain is built from TRBV6-1 and TRBJ2-5; D is tentatively TRBD1 or TRBD2 (5 bases each). The CDR3 consists of 12 residues. V gave up 8 bases and J gave up 5 bases, with 12 bases separating them. In germline, CDR1 is MNHNS, CDR2 SASEGT. CDR3 in amino acids: CASRGTAETQYF. For the CDR3, the DNA is TGTGCCAGCCGAGGGACGGCGGAGACCCAGTACTTC.

This clonotype was seen a handful of times. The V call is TRBV27, the J call TRBJ1-2; weak D call: TRBD1 (5 bases). The CDR3 contains 14 residues. Between the trimmed V and J ends, which lost 6 bases and 3 bases, there was a span of 14 bases. Germline V gene data show CDR1 as MNHEY and CDR2 as SMNVEV (reference sequence). In nucleotides, the CDR3 is TGTGCCAGCAGCCACATCGGGGCTTACTATGGCTACACCTTC. Protein sequence: CASSHIGAYYGYTF.

This chain uses TRBV10-3 with TRBJ1-3, with D possibly matching TRBD1 (6 bases). V shed 8 bases and J shed 0 bases, with 11 bases lying between them. Germline assignment: CDR1 ENHRY and CDR2 SYGVKD. The CDR3 has 14 amino acids. The CDR3, as DNA: TGTGCCATCTCCCAGGGGACCTCTGGAAACACCATATATTTT. Residues: CAISQGTSGNTIYF.

The chain carries TRBV20-1 and TRBJ1-2; tentative D call: TRBD1 (5 bases). The CDR3 is 14 residues long. Between the trimmed V and J ends, which lost 3 bases and 4 bases, there was a span of 15 bases. The V gene's germline CDR1 is DFQATT and CDR2 SNEGSKA (reference sequence). Here the CDR3 DNA reads TGCAGTGCTAGCCCCGCAGTTAGGGGCTATGGCTACACCTTC. Amino acid sequence: CSASPAVRGYGYTF.

Only a few counts were recorded for this clonotype. The chain carries TRBV6-6 and TRBJ1-2; 10 bases are shared with TRBD1. Trimming at V came to 0 bases and at J to 5 bases, leaving 6 bases not matched to a gene. The CDR3 is 16 amino acids. Looked up from germline, CDR1 is MNHNY and CDR2 is SVGAGI (reference sequence). CDR3 in DNA: TGTGCCAGCAGTTACTCCCGGGACAGGGGTTTTTATGGCTACACCTTC. As protein: CASSYSRDRGFYGYTF.

This clonotype has more than one count but fewer than ten. This chain connects TRBV7-2 to TRBJ1-5, with D maybe TRBD1 (5 bases). The germline V gene encodes CDR1 SGHTA and CDR2 FQGNSA. V dropped 5 bases and J dropped 7 bases, with 15 bases sitting between them. The CDR3 is 14 residues long. CDR3 in amino acids: CASSRGPQEQPQHF. The CDR3 DNA reads as TGTGCCAGCAGCCGGGGACCACAGGAGCAGCCCCAGCATTTT.

This clonotype was found a few times. This rearrangement joins TRBV20-1 to TRBJ1-4, with 7 bases lining up with TRBD1. The CDR3 contains 12 residues. From germline, CDR1 is DFQATT and CDR2 SNEGSKA (reference sequence). V gave up 5 bases and J gave up 8 bases; unmatched junction bases: 5. The CDR3 reads CSASGQLEKLFF. The CDR3 DNA follows: TGCAGTGCTTCGGGACAGCTAGAAAAACTGTTTTTT.

The V call is TRBV6-2 or TRBV6-3, the J call TRBJ2-3; TRBD2 matches at 12 bases. The junction had 5 bases not matched to a gene; V was cut back by 5 bases and J by 5 bases. The CDR3 length is 15 residues. CDR1 is MNHEY and CDR2 is SVGEGT in the germline V gene. In DNA, the CDR3 is TGTGCCAGCAGTACACTAGCGGGAGGAGTAGATACGCAGTATTTT. This translates into CASSTLAGGVDTQYF.

The V call is TRBV25-1, the J call TRBJ2-1; D possibly corresponds to TRBD1 (6 bases). The CDR3 contains 13 residues. V was cut by 4 bases and J by 9 bases, with 13 bases left in between. Looked up from germline, CDR1 is MGHDK and CDR2 is SYGVNS. CDR3 amino acids: CASSGLGQREQFF. CDR3 coding DNA: TGTGCCAGCAGTGGGCTAGGACAGCGTGAGCAGTTCTTC. Combining the CDR3 with reference TRBV25-1 and TRBJ2-1 gives the whole variable domain EADIYQTPRYLVIGTGKKITLECSQTMGHDKMYWYQQDPGMELHLIHYSYGVNSTEKGDLSSESTVSRIRTEHFPLTLESARPSHTSQYLCASSGLGQREQFFGPGTRLTVL.

The chain links TRBV4-2 to TRBJ1-1; TRBD1 is a possible D gene (6 bases). This CDR3 contains 16 residues. Germline values: CDR1 LGHNA, CDR2 YNFKEQ. Trimming took off 0 bases at V and 2 bases at J, with 13 bases between the two ends. For the CDR3, the DNA is TGTGCCAGCAGCCAAGATTCAGGCAGGGGTAACACTGAAGCTTTCTTT. Its protein product is CASSQDSGRGNTEAFF.

In its sample, this clonotype was seen a few times. The chain's CDR3 is CASSSRTGDGNTIYF. Here the CDR3 DNA reads TGTGCCAGCAGCTCGAGGACAGGTGACGGAAACACCATATATTTT. The J gene is TRBJ1-3, the V gene TRBV7-9; TRBD1 matches at 7 bases. Germline CDR1 SEHNR, CDR2 FQNEAQ (reference sequence). After removal of 4 bases from V and 4 bases from J, the junction contained 7 bases not matched to a gene. The CDR3 runs to 15 residues.

Many counts were recorded for this clonotype. The chain employs TRBV7-2 and TRBJ1-1; TRBD1 aligns across 10 bases. The V gene end was trimmed by 6 bases and the J gene end by 0 bases; junction bases not matched to a gene: 10. Germline V gives CDR1 SGHTA, CDR2 FQGNSA. This CDR3 contains 17 residues. The CDR3 bases are TGTGCCAGCAGTTATCCGGGACAGGGGATCATGAACACTGAAGCTTTCTTT. It yields the protein CASSYPGQGIMNTEAFF.

J is TRBJ1-5 and V is TRBV6-5; the D is unclear. The CDR3 totals 15 residues. V was pared by 0 bases and J by 1 base, with 7 bases between. Per germline, CDR1 MNHEY and CDR2 SVGAGI. Written as DNA, the CDR3 is TGTGCCAGCAGTTACTCAGGAGGGAGCAATCAGCCCCAGCATTTT. Protein: CASSYSGGSNQPQHF.

The chain joins TRBV11-2 to TRBJ2-2; TRBD1 agrees at 8 bases. This CDR3 is 16 amino acids long. The germline CDR1 and CDR2 sequences are SGHAT and FQNNGV. Losses at the gene ends were 1 base for V and 5 bases for J; bases not matched to a gene: 6. The CDR3 spells CASSLGQGRNTGELFF. The CDR3 region has the DNA TGTGCCAGCAGCTTAGGACAGGGGCGTAATACCGGGGAGCTGTTTTTT.

This sequence joins TRBV12-3 or TRBV12-4 and TRBJ1-1, with no clear D. Trimming left V 0 bases short and J 1 base short, with 12 bases between. This CDR3 is 16 amino acids long. The CDR3: CASSLALRPPNTEAFF. The CDR3 DNA is TGTGCCAGCAGTTTAGCCTTAAGACCTCCGAACACTGAAGCTTTCTTT.

This clonotype was counted a few times. This chain uses TRBV7-9 with TRBJ2-5; D remains unclear. This CDR3 is 15 amino acids long. V was pared by 3 bases and J by 5 bases, with 16 bases between. Germline-derived CDR1 and CDR2 are SEHNR and FQNEAQ (reference sequence). The CDR3 here is CASSFSQDPRETQYF. In DNA, the CDR3 is TGTGCCAGCAGCTTTTCGCAGGACCCAAGGGAGACCCAGTACTTC.

This clonotype turned up a few times. The chain employs TRBV7-9 and TRBJ1-1, with 8 nucleotides matching TRBD1. The CDR3 runs 14 residues. Germline V gene lookup returns CDR1 SEHNR and CDR2 FQNEAQ (reference sequence). V was clipped by 4 bases and J by 10 bases; unmatched bases: 11. The CDR3 protein is CASSYFRTGRRAFF. CDR3 DNA: TGTGCCAGCAGCTATTTCAGGACAGGGCGGCGAGCTTTCTTT.

The rearrangement uses TRBV9 and TRBJ2-1; perhaps TRBD1 as D (6 bases). The V gene lost 4 bases and the J gene lost 5 bases, with 25 bases spanning the gap. Germline CDR1 reads SGDLS; CDR2 reads YYNGEE. The CDR3 totals 18 residues. CDR3 nucleotides: TGTGCCAGCAGCACAAGGGTCGGGGCAGAGGGGGTAAACAATGAGCAGTTCTTC. Its protein is CASSTRVGAEGVNNEQFF.

This clonotype was observed many times. V and J are TRBV7-2 and TRBJ2-1; weak D call: TRBD2 (6 bases). Germline CDR1 is SGHTA and CDR2 is FQGNSA. Trimming took off 3 bases at V and 1 base at J, with 7 bases between the two ends. The CDR3 is 14 residues long. This CDR3 is CASSFGGSYNEQFF. The CDR3 DNA is TGTGCCAGCAGCTTCGGGGGATCCTACAATGAGCAGTTCTTC.

This clonotype was seen a few times. The chain recombines TRBV7-2 with TRBJ2-1; 13 nucleotides match TRBD2. This CDR3 is built from 15 residues. The V and J ends lost 5 bases and 5 bases, in that order; junction bases with no gene match: 3. Germline CDR1 and CDR2: SGHTA and FQGNSA. CDR3 sequence reads: CASSGTSGANNEQFF. CDR3 DNA sequence: TGTGCCAGCAGCGGGACTAGCGGGGCTAACAATGAGCAGTTCTTC.